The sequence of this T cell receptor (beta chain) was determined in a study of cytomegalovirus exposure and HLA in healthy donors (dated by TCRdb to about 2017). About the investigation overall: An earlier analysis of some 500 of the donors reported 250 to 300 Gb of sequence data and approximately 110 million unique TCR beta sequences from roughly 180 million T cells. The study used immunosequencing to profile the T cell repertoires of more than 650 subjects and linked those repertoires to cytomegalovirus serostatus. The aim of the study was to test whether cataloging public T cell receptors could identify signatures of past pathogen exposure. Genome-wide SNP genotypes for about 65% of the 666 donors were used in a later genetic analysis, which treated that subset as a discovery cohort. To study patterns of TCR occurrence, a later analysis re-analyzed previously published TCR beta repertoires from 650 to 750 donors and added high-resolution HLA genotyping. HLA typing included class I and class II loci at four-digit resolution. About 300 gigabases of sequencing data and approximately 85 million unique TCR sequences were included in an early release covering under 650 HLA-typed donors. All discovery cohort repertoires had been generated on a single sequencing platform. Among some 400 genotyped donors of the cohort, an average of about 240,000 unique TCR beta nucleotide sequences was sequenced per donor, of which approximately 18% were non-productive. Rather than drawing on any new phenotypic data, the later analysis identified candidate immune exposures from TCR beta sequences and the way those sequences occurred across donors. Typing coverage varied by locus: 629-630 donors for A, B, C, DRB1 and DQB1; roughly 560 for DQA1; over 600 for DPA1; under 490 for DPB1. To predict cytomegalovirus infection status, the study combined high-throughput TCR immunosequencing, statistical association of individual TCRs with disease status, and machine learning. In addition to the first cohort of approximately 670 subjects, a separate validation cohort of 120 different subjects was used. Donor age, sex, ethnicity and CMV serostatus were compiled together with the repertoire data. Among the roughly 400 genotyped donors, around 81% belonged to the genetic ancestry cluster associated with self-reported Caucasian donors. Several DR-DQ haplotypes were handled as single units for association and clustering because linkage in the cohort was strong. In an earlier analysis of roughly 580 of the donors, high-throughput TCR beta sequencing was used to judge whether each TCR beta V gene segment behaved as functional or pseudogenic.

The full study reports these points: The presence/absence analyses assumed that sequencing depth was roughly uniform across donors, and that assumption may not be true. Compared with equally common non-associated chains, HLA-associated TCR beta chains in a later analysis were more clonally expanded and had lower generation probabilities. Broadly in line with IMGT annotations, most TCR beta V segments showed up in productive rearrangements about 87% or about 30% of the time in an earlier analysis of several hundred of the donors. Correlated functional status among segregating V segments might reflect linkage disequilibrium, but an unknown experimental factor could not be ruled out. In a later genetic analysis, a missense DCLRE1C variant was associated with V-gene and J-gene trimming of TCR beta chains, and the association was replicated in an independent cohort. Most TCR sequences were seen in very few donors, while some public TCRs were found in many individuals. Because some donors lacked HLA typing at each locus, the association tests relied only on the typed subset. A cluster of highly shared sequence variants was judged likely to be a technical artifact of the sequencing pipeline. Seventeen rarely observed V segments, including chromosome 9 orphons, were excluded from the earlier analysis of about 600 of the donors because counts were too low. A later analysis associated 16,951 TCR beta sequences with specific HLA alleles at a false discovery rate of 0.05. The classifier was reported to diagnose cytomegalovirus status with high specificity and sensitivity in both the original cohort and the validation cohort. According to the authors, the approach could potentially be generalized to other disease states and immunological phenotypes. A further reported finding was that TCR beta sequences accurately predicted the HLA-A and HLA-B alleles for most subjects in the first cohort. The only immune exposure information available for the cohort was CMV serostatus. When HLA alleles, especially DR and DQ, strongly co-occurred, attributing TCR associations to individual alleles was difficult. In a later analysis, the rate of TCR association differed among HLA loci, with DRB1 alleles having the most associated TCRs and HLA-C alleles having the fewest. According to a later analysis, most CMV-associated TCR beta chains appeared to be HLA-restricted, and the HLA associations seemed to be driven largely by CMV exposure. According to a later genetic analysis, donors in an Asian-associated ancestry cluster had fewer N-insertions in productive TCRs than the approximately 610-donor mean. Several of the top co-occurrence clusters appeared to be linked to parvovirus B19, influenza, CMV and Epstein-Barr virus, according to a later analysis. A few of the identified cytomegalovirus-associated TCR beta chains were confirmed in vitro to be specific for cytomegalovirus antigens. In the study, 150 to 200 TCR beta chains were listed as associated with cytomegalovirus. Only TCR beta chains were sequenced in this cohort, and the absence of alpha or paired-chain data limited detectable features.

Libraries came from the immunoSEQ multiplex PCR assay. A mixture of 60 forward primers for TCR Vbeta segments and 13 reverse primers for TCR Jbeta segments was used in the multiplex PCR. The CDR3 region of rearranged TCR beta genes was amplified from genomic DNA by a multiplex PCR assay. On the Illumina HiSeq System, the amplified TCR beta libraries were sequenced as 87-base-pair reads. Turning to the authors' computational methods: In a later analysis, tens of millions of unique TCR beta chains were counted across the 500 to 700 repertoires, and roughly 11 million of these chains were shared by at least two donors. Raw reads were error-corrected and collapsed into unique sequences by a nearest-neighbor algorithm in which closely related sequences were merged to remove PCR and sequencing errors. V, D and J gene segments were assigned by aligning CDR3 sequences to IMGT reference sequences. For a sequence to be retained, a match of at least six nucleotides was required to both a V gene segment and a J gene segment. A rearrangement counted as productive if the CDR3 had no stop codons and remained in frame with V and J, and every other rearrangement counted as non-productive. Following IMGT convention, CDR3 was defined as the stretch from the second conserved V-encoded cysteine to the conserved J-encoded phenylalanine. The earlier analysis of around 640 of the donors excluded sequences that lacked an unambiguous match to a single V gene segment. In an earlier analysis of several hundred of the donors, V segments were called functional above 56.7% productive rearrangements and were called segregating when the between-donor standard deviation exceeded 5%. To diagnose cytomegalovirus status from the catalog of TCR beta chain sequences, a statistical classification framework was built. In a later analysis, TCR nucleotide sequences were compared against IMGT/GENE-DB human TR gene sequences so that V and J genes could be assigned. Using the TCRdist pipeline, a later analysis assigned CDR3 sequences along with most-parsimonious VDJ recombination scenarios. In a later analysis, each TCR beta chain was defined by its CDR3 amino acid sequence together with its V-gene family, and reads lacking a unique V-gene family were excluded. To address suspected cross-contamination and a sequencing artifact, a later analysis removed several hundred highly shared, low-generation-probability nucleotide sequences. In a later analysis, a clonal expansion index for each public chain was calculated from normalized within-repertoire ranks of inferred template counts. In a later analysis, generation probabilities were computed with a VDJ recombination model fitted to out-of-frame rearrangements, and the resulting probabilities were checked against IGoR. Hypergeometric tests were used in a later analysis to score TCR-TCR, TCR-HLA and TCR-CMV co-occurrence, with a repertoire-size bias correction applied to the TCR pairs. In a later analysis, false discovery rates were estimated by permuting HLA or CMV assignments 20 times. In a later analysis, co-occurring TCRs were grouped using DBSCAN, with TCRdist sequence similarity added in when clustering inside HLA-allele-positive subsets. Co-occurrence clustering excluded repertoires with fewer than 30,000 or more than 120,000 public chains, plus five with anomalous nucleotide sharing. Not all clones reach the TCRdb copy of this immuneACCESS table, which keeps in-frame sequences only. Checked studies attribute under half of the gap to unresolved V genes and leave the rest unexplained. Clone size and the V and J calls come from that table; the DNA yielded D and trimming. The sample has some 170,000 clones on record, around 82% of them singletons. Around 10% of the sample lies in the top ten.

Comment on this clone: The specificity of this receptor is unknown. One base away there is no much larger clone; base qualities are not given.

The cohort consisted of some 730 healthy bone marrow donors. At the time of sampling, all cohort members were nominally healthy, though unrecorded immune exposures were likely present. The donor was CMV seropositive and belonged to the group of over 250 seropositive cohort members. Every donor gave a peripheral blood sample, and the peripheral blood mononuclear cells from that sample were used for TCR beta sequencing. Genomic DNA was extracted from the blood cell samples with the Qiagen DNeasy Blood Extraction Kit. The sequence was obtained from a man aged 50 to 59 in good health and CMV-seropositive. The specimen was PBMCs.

The nucleotide sequence reads as follows: TGTGCCAGCAGCGTAGGAACCAGCGGTTACACAGATACGCAGTATTTT. Translated, this is CASSVGTSGYTDTQYF. The receptor chain draws on TRBV9 and TRBJ2-3, and perhaps TRBD2 as D gene, on 5 matching bases. The CDR3 goes from the cysteine to the phenylalanine over 16 residues. Only the CDR3 portion is preserved as DNA: 48 bases, with reading frame beginning at the first base. The junction shows trimming of 0 bases on V and 2 bases on J, plus 13 bases between the germline ends. CDR1 and CDR2 are read off the germline V gene as SGDLS and YYNGEE.